The next 18 T cell receptor beta chains were all read from a single sample in a study of T-cell reconstitution after alpha-beta-depleted transplantation in children (dated by TCRdb to the mid-2010s). The method was PCR. The instrument given in TCRdb is Illumina HiSeq 2500. TCR libraries were prepared with molecular barcoding, using unique molecular identifiers to normalize TCRbeta repertoire quantification. The public sequencing data were trimmed at Q25 with fastp and processed into clonotypes with MiXCR by TCRdb, which kept only in-frame beta chains. Rows are unified per CDR3 protein, each entry keeping the most common DNA and genes. The sample data list around 360,000 distinct CDR3 sequences, and about a tenth of these were observed just once. Roughly 2.5% of the sample rests with the top ten. The starting material was PBMCs from the stem cell graft donor, obtained from the stem cell graft. The receptors originated from a human donor who donated a stem cell graft to a child with acute lymphoblastic leukemia.

Only a few counts were recorded for this clonotype. The chain employs TRBV7-2 and TRBJ2-3; 8 bases line up with TRBD1. CDR1 SGHTA and CDR2 FQGNSA come from the germline V gene. This CDR3 is built from 15 residues. V lost 6 bases to trimming and J lost 7 bases; unmatched junction nucleotides: 12. The CDR3 is CASSSGGRLGNTQYF. The DNA for the CDR3 is TGTGCCAGCAGTTCAGGGGGCAGGCTCGGAAATACGCAGTATTTT.

This clonotype was detected only a few times. The chain combines TRBV5-1 with TRBJ2-2; D tentatively fits TRBD1 or TRBD2 (5 bases each). The CDR3 is 15 amino acids. Trimming pared 1 base from V and 7 bases from J, leaving 14 bases between. Germline CDR1 SGHRS, CDR2 YFSETQ. The DNA of the CDR3 is TGCGCCAGCAGCTTGTTATGGGGCGCGGGCGGGGAGCTGTTTTTT. Protein product: CASSLLWGAGGELFF.

V usage is TRBV27 and J usage is TRBJ2-5; TRBD1 agrees at 8 bases. This CDR3 comprises 18 residues. In germline, CDR1 is MNHEY, CDR2 SMNVEV (reference sequence). After removal of 6 bases from V and 5 bases from J, the junction contained 20 bases not matched to a gene. The CDR3 nucleotides read TGTGCCAGCAGATCCCTATGGGAAGACAGGGGAGCTGGGGAGACCCAGTACTTC. Translating it yields CASRSLWEDRGAGETQYF.

The table lists this clonotype with a few counts. The J gene is TRBJ2-7, the V gene TRBV6-5; 8 bases are shared with TRBD1. The CDR3 consists of 17 residues. CDR1 is MNHEY and CDR2 is SVGAGI in the germline V gene. The V gene end was trimmed by 0 bases and the J gene end by 4 bases; junction bases not matched to a gene: 11. DNA for the CDR3: TGTGCCAGCAGTTACTCGAATCCGGGACAGGCCTTTTACGAGCAGTACTTC. The encoded protein is CASSYSNPGQAFYEQYF.

The table lists this clonotype with many counts. This rearrangement joins TRBV19 to TRBJ2-5, with 7 bases aligning to TRBD2. Per the germline V gene, CDR1 is LNHDA and CDR2 is SQIVND (reference sequence). Losses at the gene ends were 8 bases for V and 4 bases for J; bases not matched to a gene: 7. The length of the CDR3 is 13 residues. CDR3 coding DNA: TGTGCCAGTGCCAAGCGGGGTGGAGAGACCCAGTACTTC. It codes for CASAKRGGETQYF.

This clonotype was detected only a few times. The rearrangement uses TRBV20-1 and TRBJ2-1; 15 nucleotides align to TRBD2. Germline assignment: CDR1 DFQATT and CDR2 SNEGSKA (reference sequence). V dropped 8 bases and J dropped 7; count of bases not matched to a gene: 15. There are 17 residues in the CDR3. The CDR3 sequence: CSRPGLAGGRDLNEQFF. The CDR3 bases are TGCAGTCGGCCGGGACTAGCGGGAGGTAGAGATTTGAATGAGCAGTTCTTC.

This clonotype turned up a few times. The rearrangement joins TRBV6-5 to TRBJ2-6; D not resolved. V lost 2 bases, J lost 1 base, and 18 bases lay in between. Germline-derived CDR1 and CDR2 are MNHEY and SVGAGI. The CDR3 contains 19 residues. In nucleotides, the CDR3 is TGTGCCAGCAGTTACCTCCGGGCCCGACACTCTTCTGGGGCCAACGTCCTGACTTTC. Translating it yields CASSYLRARHSSGANVLTF.

This chain joins TRBV20-1 and TRBJ2-1; 13 nucleotides agree with TRBD2. Germline-derived CDR1 and CDR2 are DFQATT and SNEGSKA (reference sequence). The CDR3 is 15 amino acids. V lost 4 bases, J lost 8 bases, and 8 bases stayed unmatched. CDR3 sequence: CSAITSGRAVYEQFF. For the CDR3, the DNA is TGCAGTGCTATAACTAGCGGGAGGGCCGTTTATGAGCAGTTCTTC.

The chain is built from TRBV5-6 and TRBJ2-3; 9 bases align to TRBD2. V dropped 4 bases and J dropped 2; count of bases not matched to a gene: 11. Germline-derived CDR1 and CDR2 are SGHDT and YYEEEE. This CDR3 is 17 amino acids long. In DNA, the CDR3 is TGTGCCAGCAGCGCGCACGGCGGGAGGGCCCCCACAGATACGCAGTATTTT. It specifies CASSAHGGRAPTDTQYF.

This clonotype came up a few times. V usage is TRBV5-1 and J usage is TRBJ2-7, with TRBD1 identical over 7 bases. After removal of 4 bases from V and 0 bases from J, the junction contained 7 bases not matched to a gene. CDR3 length: 15 amino acids. Germline V gene data show CDR1 as SGHRS and CDR2 as YFSETQ. DNA of the CDR3: TGCGCCAGCAGCCCCCGGACAGGAGCCTCCTACGAGCAGTACTTC. Its translation: CASSPRTGASYEQYF.

This clonotype turned up a few times. The chain is built from TRBV5-1 and TRBJ2-5; no clear D. V lost 8 bases and J lost 1, with 15 bases in between. Germline CDR1 reads SGHRS; CDR2 reads YFSETQ. This CDR3 has 14 amino acids. The CDR3 bases are TGCGCCAGTAGGGTAGGGCCCCTCCAAGAGACCCAGTACTTC. Encoded protein: CASRVGPLQETQYF.

This clonotype was counted ten times or more. This chain links TRBV15 with TRBJ2-1; TRBD2 might be the D (5 bases). The CDR3 totals 16 residues. The V end lost 3 bases, the J end lost 3 bases, and 15 bases lay between the germline ends. Germline CDR1 is LNHNV and CDR2 is YYDKDF (reference sequence). As DNA, the CDR3 is TGTGCCACCAGCAGTCCAGGACTGCTCCTCTACAATGAGCAGTTCTTC. It is translated as CATSSPGLLLYNEQFF. The entire variable domain, with the rest obtained from reference TRBV15 and TRBJ2-1, is as follows: DAMVIQNPRYQVTQFGKPVTLSCSQTLNHNVMYWYQQKSSQAPKLLFHYYDKDFNNEADTPDNFQSRRPNTSFCFLDIRSPGLGDTAMYLCATSSPGLLLYNEQFFGPGTRLTVL.

This clonotype was observed a handful of times. The chain recombines TRBV27 with TRBJ2-7; no reliable D call. The CDR3 spans 18 residues. V lost 3 bases to trimming and J lost 0 bases, with 21 bases between them. Germline-derived CDR1 and CDR2 are MNHEY and SMNVEV (reference sequence). CDR3 sequence reads: CASSLWASSFVSSYEQYF. The CDR3 region has the DNA TGTGCCAGCAGTTTGTGGGCCTCATCTTTCGTTAGCTCCTACGAGCAGTACTTC.

This clonotype was counted between two and nine times. The J gene is TRBJ2-7, the V gene TRBV25-1; D could derive from TRBD1 or TRBD2 (6 bases each). This CDR3 contains 15 residues. Looked up from germline, CDR1 is MGHDK and CDR2 is SYGVNS. With 1 base removed from V and 2 bases from J, the gap between germline ends came to 12 bases. The chain's CDR3 is CASSESGAETYEQYF. In DNA form, the CDR3 reads TGTGCCAGCAGTGAATCGGGGGCCGAAACCTACGAGCAGTACTTC.

This clonotype turned up a few times. This rearrangement joins TRBV20-1 to TRBJ2-7; D remains ambiguous. CDR1 and CDR2 (germline): DFQATT, SNEGSKA (reference sequence). The ends were cut back, 3 bases at V and 6 bases at J, with 15 bases in the middle. This CDR3 has 13 residues. The CDR3 DNA is TGCAGTGCTAGCCCCTCTTCCGCCGGCGAGCAGTACTTC. Encoded protein: CSASPSSAGEQYF.

This clonotype was observed a few times. V and J are TRBV5-1 and TRBJ1-2; D gene unclear. The V end lost 4 bases, the J end lost 0 bases, and 10 bases lay between the germline ends. CDR1 SGHRS and CDR2 YFSETQ come from the germline V gene. This CDR3 has 14 amino acids. Here the CDR3 reads CASSTDGANYGYTF. In DNA form, the CDR3 reads TGCGCCAGCAGCACGGACGGAGCTAACTATGGCTACACCTTC.

V gene TRBV7-9 combines with J gene TRBJ1-1; D gene uncertain. V was clipped by 0 bases and J by 4 bases, with 9 bases between them. Germline V CDR1 and CDR2: SEHNR, FQNEAQ (reference sequence). This CDR3 is 14 amino acids long. The chain's CDR3 is CASSLAAGSTEAFF. In DNA form, the CDR3 reads TGTGCCAGCAGCTTAGCGGCGGGTAGCACTGAAGCTTTCTTT. The whole variable domain, filled in from reference TRBV7-9 and TRBJ1-1, reads DTGVSQNPRHKITKRGQNVTFRCDPISEHNRLYWYRQTLGQGPEFLTYFQNEAQLEKSRLLSDRFSAERPKGSFSTLEIQRTEQGDSAMYLCASSLAAGSTEAFFGQGTRLTVV.

This clonotype has a handful of counts. This rearrangement joins TRBV20-1 to TRBJ1-5; D call uncertain. Trimming removed 1 base at V and 3 bases at J, with 16 bases between. This CDR3 comprises 16 residues. Germline V lookup: CDR1 DFQATT, CDR2 SNEGSKA (reference sequence). CDR3 sequence reads: CSARGGWGGDNQPQHF. The CDR3 bases are TGCAGTGCTAGAGGGGGTTGGGGAGGTGACAATCAGCCCCAGCATTTT.